This entry features one T cell receptor beta chain sequence. The data belong to a study of blood T cell repertoires in COVID-19. The protocol was immunoSEQ multiplex PCR, while the TCRdb copy is restricted to in-frame clones and leaves out a portion. The sample consists of under 200,000 clones, approximately 79% of them appearing once. Trimming cost V 6 bases and J 0 bases, with 12 bases left between them. The CDR3 consists of 15 residues. Germline CDR1 is SNHLY and CDR2 is FYNNEI. The sequence derives from a woman aged 60-70 years with COVID-19, enrolled during active disease. The specimen was peripheral blood. J is TRBJ1-5 and V is TRBV2; D is perhaps TRBD1 (5 bases). The CDR3 nucleotides are TGTGCCAGCAGCGAACAGGCAGTTAGCAATCAGCCCCAGCATTTT. Translation gives CASSEQAVSNQPQHF.